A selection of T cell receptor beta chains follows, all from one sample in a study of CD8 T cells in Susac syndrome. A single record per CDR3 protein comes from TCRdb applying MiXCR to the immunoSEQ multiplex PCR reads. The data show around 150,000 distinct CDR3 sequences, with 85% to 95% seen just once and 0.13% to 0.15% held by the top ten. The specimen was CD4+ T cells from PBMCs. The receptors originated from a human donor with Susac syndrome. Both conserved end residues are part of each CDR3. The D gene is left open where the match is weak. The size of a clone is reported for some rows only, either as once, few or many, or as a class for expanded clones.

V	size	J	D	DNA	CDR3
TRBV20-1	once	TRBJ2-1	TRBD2	TGCAGTGCTACGGGACTAGCGGGAGGCCGGAGCTCCTACAATGAGCAGTTCTTC	CSATGLAGGRSSYNEQFF
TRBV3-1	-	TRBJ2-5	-	TGTGCCAGCAGCCCTGGGACACCTCGGGGGACCCAGTACTTC	CASSPGTPRGTQYF
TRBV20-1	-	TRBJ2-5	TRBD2	TGCAGTGCTAGAGCCGGGACGGGGGGACGTGAGACCCAGTACTTC	CSARAGTGGRETQYF
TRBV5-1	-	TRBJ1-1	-	TGCGCCAGCAGGGACGGTGGGGTAAACACTGAAGCTTTCTTT	CASRDGGVNTEAFF
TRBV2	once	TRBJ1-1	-	TGTGCCAGCAGTGAAAGCGTCCCTAACACTGAAGCTTTCTTT	CASSESVPNTEAFF
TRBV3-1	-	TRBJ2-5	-	TGTGCCAGCAGCCGAGAGGTGATGAGGGGGAGGGAGACCCAGTACTTC	CASSREVMRGRETQYF
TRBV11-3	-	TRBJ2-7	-	TGTGCCAGCAGCTCTGATGGTAGCTCCTACGAGCAGTACTTC	CASSSDGSSYEQYF
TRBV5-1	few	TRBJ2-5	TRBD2	TGCGCCAGCAGCTTGCGGGGACTAGTATCCGAGACCCAGTACTTC	CASSLRGLVSETQYF
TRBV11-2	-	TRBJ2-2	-	TGTGCCAGCAGCTCCCGCGGGTCGAACACCGGGGAGCTGTTTTTT	CASSSRGSNTGELFF
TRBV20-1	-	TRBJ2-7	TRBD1	TGCAGTGCCGAGGCGCCAGTACAGGGGGGTTACGAGCAGTACTTC	CSAEAPVQGGYEQYF
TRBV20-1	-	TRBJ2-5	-	TGCAGTGCTAGCTGGGATCAAGAGACCCAGTACTTC	CSASWDQETQYF
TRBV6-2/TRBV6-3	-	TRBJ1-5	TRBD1	TGTGCCAGCATACCAAGAGGACAGGGGAATCAGCCCCAGCATTTT	CASIPRGQGNQPQHF
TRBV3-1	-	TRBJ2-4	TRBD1	TGTGCCAGCAGCCCAAGCGGGACAGGGGCAACAAACATTCAGTACTTC	CASSPSGTGATNIQYF
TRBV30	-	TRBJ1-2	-	TGTGCCTGGACCCGACCGGGGGCCACTTTCTATGGCTACACCTTC	CAWTRPGATFYGYTF
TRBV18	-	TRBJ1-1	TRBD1	TGTGCCAGCTCCGGGACAGGGATGAACACTGAAGCTTTCTTT	CASSGTGMNTEAFF
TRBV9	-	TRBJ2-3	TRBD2	TGTGCCAGCAGCGTCGCTAGCGGGAGCACAGATACGCAGTATTTT	CASSVASGSTDTQYF
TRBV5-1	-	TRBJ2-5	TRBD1	TGCGCCAGCACCTTGGGGACAGTCCAAGAGACCCAGTACTTC	CASTLGTVQETQYF
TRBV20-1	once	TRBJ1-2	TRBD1	TGCAGTGCTAGTGACCCGGGACAGGGTTTAGCGAGAAACTATGGCTACACCTTC	CSASDPGQGLARNYGYTF
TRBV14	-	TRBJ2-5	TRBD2	TGTGCCAGCAGCCGCCTGACTGCGGGAGTGGAGACCCAGTACTTC	CASSRLTAGVETQYF
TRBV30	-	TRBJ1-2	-	TGTGCCTGGAGTACCGGGGCCGACTATGGCTACACCTTC	CAWSTGADYGYTF
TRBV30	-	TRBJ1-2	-	TGTGCCTGGAGTGTTAGTGGCTATGGCTACACCTTC	CAWSVSGYGYTF
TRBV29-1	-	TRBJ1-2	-	TGCAGCGTGCACAGGCCATTGTCCTATGGCTACACCTTC	CSVHRPLSYGYTF
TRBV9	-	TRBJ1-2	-	TGTGCCAGCAGGGACGGGGTTTTCGACTATGGCTACACCTTC	CASRDGVFDYGYTF
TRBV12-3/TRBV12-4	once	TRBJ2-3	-	TGTGCCAGCAGTGTGGCTGGTACAGATACGCAGTATTTT	CASSVAGTDTQYF
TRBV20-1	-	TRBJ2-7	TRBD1	TGCAGTGCCAAAAGCGGACAGGGAATCGCCTACGAGCAGTACTTC	CSAKSGQGIAYEQYF
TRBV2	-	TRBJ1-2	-	TGTGCCAGCGGACCACAGATTGGCTACACCTTC	CASGPQIGYTF
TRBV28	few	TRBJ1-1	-	TGTGCCAGCAGTTTGCAGGGTTCCACTGAAGCTTTCTTT	CASSLQGSTEAFF
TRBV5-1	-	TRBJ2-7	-	TGCGCCGCAATACCGGGTCGCCGAGGGTCCTACGAGCAGTACTTC	CAAIPGRRGSYEQYF
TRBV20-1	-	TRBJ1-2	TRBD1	TGCAGTGCGAGAGGGTCAGGGGGCGCCGGGAACTATGGCTACACCTTC	CSARGSGGAGNYGYTF
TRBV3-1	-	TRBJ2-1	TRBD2	TGTGCCAGCAGCCAAGGTGGGAGGGAGGGGACCTACAATGAGCAGTTCTTC	CASSQGGREGTYNEQFF
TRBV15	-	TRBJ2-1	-	TGTGCCACCAGCAGAGAGGTCCTAGCCGGTGAGCAGTTCTTC	CATSREVLAGEQFF
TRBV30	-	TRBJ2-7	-	TGTGCCTGGGCTGACAGGACTTACGAGCAGTACTTC	CAWADRTYEQYF
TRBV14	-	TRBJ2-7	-	TGTGCCAGCAGCCAAGGGGATGTCAGGAACTCCTACGAGCAGTACTTC	CASSQGDVRNSYEQYF
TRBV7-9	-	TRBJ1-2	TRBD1	TGTGCCAGCAGCAGACAGGGGCGGTATGGCTACACCTTC	CASSRQGRYGYTF
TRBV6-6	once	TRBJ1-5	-	TGTGCCAGCAGGCCTCGCGCGGGCAGCAATCAGCCCCAGCATTTT	CASRPRAGSNQPQHF
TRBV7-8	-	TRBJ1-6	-	TGTGCCAGCAGCTCCTACAGGGTGGGCGCGTATTCACCCCTCCACTTT	CASSSYRVGAYSPLHF
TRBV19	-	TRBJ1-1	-	TGTGCCAGTAGTATCGCGGTAGCGACGGCTGAAGCTTTCTTT	CASSIAVATAEAFF
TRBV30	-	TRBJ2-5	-	TGTGCCTGGAGTACGGGACATGGAGGCGCAGCGGGGACCCAGTACTTC	CAWSTGHGGAAGTQYF
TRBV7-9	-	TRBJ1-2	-	TGTGCCAGCACCGGGGGACGCGGGTATGGCTACACCTTC	CASTGGRGYGYTF
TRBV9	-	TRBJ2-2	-	TGTGCCAGCAGCGTAAATCCTTCTGGCGGGAACACCGGGGAGCTGTTTTTT	CASSVNPSGGNTGELFF
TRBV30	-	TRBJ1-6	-	TGTGCCGGGAAAGACGGTCCCAGTTCACCCCTCCACTTT	CAGKDGPSSPLHF
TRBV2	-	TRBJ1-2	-	TGTGCCAGCAGTGAAGCGCCCAGCTATGGCTACACCTTC	CASSEAPSYGYTF
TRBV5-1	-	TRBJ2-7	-	TGCGCCAGCAGAAAAATCAAAGGGGCAGACCCTCGGGAGACGGAGGACGAGCAGTACTTC	CASRKIKGADPRETEDEQYF
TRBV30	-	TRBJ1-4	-	TGTGCCTGGAGCGACATGATGGGTAGGGAAAAACTGTTTTTT	CAWSDMMGREKLFF
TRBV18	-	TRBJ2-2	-	TGTGCCAGCTCACCACGAACACTGACCGGGGAGCTGTTTTTT	CASSPRTLTGELFF
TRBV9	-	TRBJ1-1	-	TGTGCCAGCAGCGTACAGACGAACACTGAAGCTTTCTTT	CASSVQTNTEAFF
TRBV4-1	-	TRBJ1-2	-	TGCGCCAGCAGCCAATCGAGCCCCCGGGGCCGGCGTGGCTACACCTTC	CASSQSSPRGRRGYTF
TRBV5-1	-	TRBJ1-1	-	TGCGCCAGCAGCTTGGTCCCGAACACTGAAGCTTTCTTT	CASSLVPNTEAFF
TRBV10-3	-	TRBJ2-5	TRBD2	TGTGCCATCAGTGGGGGACTAGCGGGAGGTGAGACCCAGTACTTC	CAISGGLAGGETQYF
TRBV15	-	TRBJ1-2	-	TGTGCCACCAGCAGGAATGGGGGGATATATGGCTACACCTTC	CATSRNGGIYGYTF